The 26 T cell receptor beta chains presented below share a single source sample, sequenced in a study of blood T cell repertoires in COVID-19 (dated by TCRdb to 2020 to 2021). The receptor library was made with the immunoSEQ multiplex PCR assay. TCRdb provides this immuneACCESS table in a form limited to in-frame rearrangements. Some clones are lacking; in checked studies, under half of them reflect an unresolved V gene, and why the rest are absent is not known. The sample table shows fewer than 150,000 clones, and roughly 80% are seen once. Almost 6.5% of the sample belongs to the ten largest clones. Sequenced: peripheral blood. These receptors were collected from a human donor in a cohort sampled during active COVID-19.

V gene TRBV5-8 combines with J gene TRBJ1-2; TRBD1 agrees at 9 bases. Trimming took 0 bases from V and 4 from J; bases not matched to a gene: 7. Germline CDR1 and CDR2: SGHTS and YDEGEE. This CDR3 has 16 amino acids. The chain's CDR3 is CASSLATGGAGYGYTF. CDR3 nucleotide sequence: TGTGCCAGCAGCTTGGCCACAGGGGGCGCGGGCTATGGCTACACCTTC.

V usage is TRBV7-3 and J usage is TRBJ2-5; 11 bases are shared with TRBD2. The CDR3 totals 17 residues. CDR1 SGHTA and CDR2 FQGTGA come from the germline V gene. V lost 3 bases, J lost 1 base, and 7 bases stayed unmatched. CDR3 in DNA: TGTGCCAGCAGCTTTATACTAGCGGGGGCCGTCCAAGAGACCCAGTACTTC. It is translated as CASSFILAGAVQETQYF.

This rearrangement joins TRBV4-3 to TRBJ2-6, with a tentative D call TRBD2 (5 bases). CDR1 LGHNA and CDR2 YSLEER come from the germline V gene. The CDR3 is 16 residues long. The V gene lost 1 base and the J gene lost 0 bases, with 7 bases spanning the gap. The CDR3 loop reads CASSQAGLSGANVLTF. In DNA form, the CDR3 reads TGCGCCAGCAGCCAAGCAGGACTCTCTGGGGCCAACGTCCTGACTTTC.

The chain's CDR3 is CATSRDRQAYEQYF. CDR3 nucleotide sequence: TGTGCCACCAGCAGAGATAGACAGGCCTACGAGCAGTACTTC. This chain joins TRBV15 and TRBJ2-7; tentatively, D is TRBD1 (6 bases). The germline V gene encodes CDR1 LNHNV and CDR2 YYDKDF (reference sequence). This CDR3 contains 14 residues. Trimming stripped 0 bases from V and 2 bases from J, with 8 bases between.

The V and J genes are TRBV20-1 and TRBJ1-6, with a possible D match to TRBD1 (5 bases). Trimming cost V 3 bases and J 10 bases, with 28 bases left between them. The CDR3 runs 18 residues. The V gene's germline CDR1 is DFQATT and CDR2 SNEGSKA (reference sequence). The DNA of the CDR3 is TGCAGTGCTAGTCCCAGCGGGGCCGGAGGCGTCGGTGGCTCACCCCTCCACTTT. Its translation is CSASPSGAGGVGGSPLHF.

The gene calls are TRBV5-4 and TRBJ1-2, with 8 bases identical to TRBD1. The trim removed 3 bases at V and 3 bases at J, leaving 4 bases unmatched. Germline CDR1 SGHNT, CDR2 YYREEE (reference sequence). The CDR3 has 14 residues. The CDR3 coding sequence is TGTGCCAGCAGCTGGCAGGGACAGGACTATGGCTACACCTTC. Translating gives CASSWQGQDYGYTF.

The genes are TRBV11-2 and TRBJ2-5, with TRBD2 identical over 10 bases. CDR1 is SGHAT and CDR2 is FQNNGV in the germline V gene. Trimming removed 3 bases from V and 0 bases from J; junction bases left unmatched: 7. CDR3 length: 17 amino acids. This CDR3 reads CASSFISGGTYQETQYF. The CDR3 DNA is TGTGCCAGCAGCTTTATTAGCGGGGGGACTTACCAAGAGACCCAGTACTTC. The entire variable domain, with the rest obtained from reference TRBV11-2 and TRBJ2-5, is as follows: EAGVAQSPRYKIIEKRQSVAFWCNPISGHATLYWYQQILGQGPKLLIQFQNNGVVDDSQLPKDRFSAERLKGVDSTLKIQPAKLEDSAVYLCASSFISGGTYQETQYFGPGTRLLVL.

J is TRBJ1-6 and V is TRBV2; D perhaps matches TRBD1 (5 bases). This CDR3 contains 15 residues. Trimming took 4 bases from V and 7 from J, leaving 14 bases between them. The germline V gene encodes CDR1 SNHLY and CDR2 FYNNEI. For the CDR3, the DNA is TGTGCCAGCAGTGTCCGGGGGTTGGGAAATTCACCCCTCCACTTT. It is translated as CASSVRGLGNSPLHF.

The rearrangement uses TRBV13 and TRBJ2-2; 8 bases match TRBD2. Trimming took 5 bases from V and 1 from J; bases not matched to a gene: 3. The CDR3 extends over 15 amino acids. Germline lookup yields CDR1 PRHDT and CDR2 FYEKMQ (reference sequence). The CDR3: CASSLRGGNTGELFF. DNA for the CDR3: TGTGCCAGCAGCCTTCGGGGGGGGAACACCGGGGAGCTGTTTTTT.

This rearrangement joins TRBV4-3 to TRBJ2-7; 13 positions agree with TRBD2. Losses at the gene ends were 3 bases for V and 1 base for J; bases not matched to a gene: 6. The length of the CDR3 is 17 residues. Germline V gene lookup returns CDR1 LGHNA and CDR2 YSLEER. As DNA, the CDR3 is TGCGCCAGCAGCCAGTATGGGGGACTAGCGGGGTCCTACGAGCAGTACTTC. It codes for CASSQYGGLAGSYEQYF.

The gene calls are TRBV3-1 (or the pseudogene TRBV3-2) and TRBJ2-7; TRBD2 aligns across 9 bases. CDR1 is LGHDT and CDR2 is YNNKEL in the germline V gene (reference sequence). Trimming removed 3 bases from V and 4 bases from J; junction bases left unmatched: 7. There are 15 residues in the CDR3. DNA for the CDR3: TGTGCCAGCAGCCATTTGACAACTAGCGGGTACGAGCAGTACTTC. Translating gives CASSHLTTSGYEQYF.

V gene TRBV3-1 (or the pseudogene TRBV3-2) combines with J gene TRBJ2-1; 8 bases align to TRBD2. CDR1 is LGHDT and CDR2 is YNNKEL in the germline V gene (reference sequence). V gave up 5 bases and J gave up 0 bases; unmatched junction bases: 18. The CDR3 is 20 amino acids. The CDR3 DNA reads as TGTGCCAGCAGCTCACGGACAGAAGCTCCGGCGGGGGGCTCCTACAATGAGCAGTTCTTC. Its translation is CASSSRTEAPAGGSYNEQFF.

The V gene is TRBV5-1, the J gene TRBJ2-7; 9 bases line up with TRBD1. The germline gives CDR1 SGHRS, CDR2 YFSETQ. V shed 4 bases and J 6 bases; nucleotides not matched to a gene: 11. This CDR3 region has 15 residues. CDR3 residues: CASSSKPGQGVEQYF. CDR3 nucleotides: TGCGCCAGCAGCAGCAAACCGGGACAGGGAGTCGAGCAGTACTTC.

The chain uses TRBV24-1 and TRBJ2-1; TRBD2 matches at 12 bases. The germline V gene has CDR1 KGHDR and CDR2 SFDVKD. This CDR3 has 17 amino acids. After removal of 3 bases from V and 6 bases from J, the junction contained 8 bases not matched to a gene. CDR3 bases: TGTGCCACCAGTGATACCCTAGCGGGGGGGCCGGTCAATGAGCAGTTCTTC. This codes for CATSDTLAGGPVNEQFF.

The V gene is TRBV6-4, the J gene TRBJ2-2; D unresolved. V was trimmed by 5 bases and J by 0 bases, leaving 10 bases between them. Per germline, CDR1 MRHNA and CDR2 SNTAGT. The CDR3 length is 15 residues. CDR3 in amino acids: CASSLSAANTGELFF. Here the CDR3 DNA reads TGTGCCAGCAGTCTCTCGGCGGCGAACACCGGGGAGCTGTTTTTT.

The V and J genes are TRBV14 and TRBJ1-2; 7 bases are shared with TRBD1. CDR1 and CDR2 from the germline V gene are SGHDN and FVKESK. The length of the CDR3 is 18 residues. V gave up 0 bases and J gave up 1 base; unmatched junction bases: 11. The CDR3 coding sequence is TGTGCCAGCAGCCAAGAGGGTTGGGGACAGTCACTTAACTATGGCTACACCTTC. Translated, it gives CASSQEGWGQSLNYGYTF.

This clone was recorded once. V gene TRBV5-1 combines with J gene TRBJ1-1, with 7 positions matching TRBD1. The CDR3 loop spans 15 amino acids. After removal of 0 bases from V and 1 base from J, the junction contained 3 bases not matched to a gene. Germline assignment: CDR1 SGHRS and CDR2 YFSETQ. The CDR3 is CASSLGGTENTEAFF. CDR3 DNA: TGCGCCAGCAGCTTGGGTGGGACAGAGAACACTGAAGCTTTCTTT.

The chain employs TRBV5-4 and TRBJ2-3, with 10 positions matching TRBD2. Losses at the gene ends were 6 bases for V and 1 base for J; bases not matched to a gene: 11. The CDR3 consists of 17 residues. Germline values: CDR1 SGHNT, CDR2 YYREEE (reference sequence). This chain's CDR3 is CASTPMGGLAGTDTQYF. CDR3 coding DNA: TGTGCCAGCACCCCCATGGGCGGACTAGCGGGCACAGATACGCAGTATTTT.

The chain is built from TRBV28 and TRBJ1-2; a weak D match, TRBD1 (5 bases). The V gene lost 6 bases and the J gene lost 12 bases, with 14 bases spanning the gap. This CDR3 contains 11 residues. CDR1 is MDHEN, CDR2 SYDVKM, per germline. In nucleotides, the CDR3 is TGTGCCAGCAGCCATACAAAAGGGGACACCTTC. Translation gives CASSHTKGDTF.

The chain couples TRBV5-6 to TRBJ1-6; no clear D. This CDR3 comprises 16 residues. Looked up from germline, CDR1 is SGHDT and CDR2 is YYEEEE. Deletions cut 4 bases from V and 4 bases from J, with 15 bases between. This CDR3 reads CASSSRLPGYNSPLHF. The CDR3 region has the DNA TGTGCCAGCAGCAGCCGACTCCCGGGGTATAATTCACCCCTCCACTTT.

The CDR3 DNA reads as TGTGCCAGCAGCCAAGATCGGAGCGGGGGAGTTACAGATACGCAGTATTTT. As protein: CASSQDRSGGVTDTQYF. The chain has TRBV4-2 and TRBJ2-3, with 8 bases fitting TRBD2. With V trimmed by 0 bases and J by 3 bases, 8 bases remained unmatched. CDR1 and CDR2 from the germline V gene are LGHNA and YNFKEQ. The CDR3 loop spans 17 amino acids.

This sequence joins TRBV9 and TRBJ1-2, with D perhaps matching TRBD1 (6 bases). Trimming cost V 1 base and J 5 bases, with 18 bases left between them. This CDR3 comprises 16 residues. Germline-derived CDR1 and CDR2 are SGDLS and YYNGEE. CDR3 coding DNA: TGTGCCAGCAGCGTAACACCGGCCCAGGGGCTTTATGGCTACACCTTC. Protein sequence: CASSVTPAQGLYGYTF.

This chain joins TRBV7-9 and TRBJ2-7; 8 positions agree with TRBD1. V dropped 5 bases and J dropped 5; count of bases not matched to a gene: 11. The CDR3 sequence is 15 residues long. Per germline, CDR1 SEHNR and CDR2 FQNEAQ (reference sequence). CDR3 nucleotide sequence: TGTGCCAGCAGCCCACCCGGACAGGGTTCCAACGAGCAGTACTTC. Encoded protein: CASSPPGQGSNEQYF.

The CDR3 DNA is TGTGCCAGCAGCCAACCGTTGAACACTGAAGCTTTCTTT. Its translation is CASSQPLNTEAFF. The chain carries TRBV14 and TRBJ1-1; unclear D gene. V was shortened by 2 bases and J by 0 bases, with 4 bases between the two germline ends. This CDR3 has 13 amino acids. Germline CDR1 is SGHDN and CDR2 is FVKESK.

The chain joins TRBV6-2 or TRBV6-3 to TRBJ2-7, with 9 bases identical to TRBD1. The CDR3 totals 14 residues. Germline-derived CDR1 and CDR2 are MNHEY and SVGEGT. After removal of 6 bases from V and 6 bases from J, the junction contained 9 bases not matched to a gene. CDR3 coding DNA: TGTGCCAGCAGCACCAGGACAGGGGTTAGCGAGCAGTACTTC. It is translated as CASSTRTGVSEQYF.

The V and J genes are TRBV7-9 and TRBJ2-5; 14 bases line up with TRBD2. The length of the CDR3 is 15 residues. The germline V gene has CDR1 SEHNR and CDR2 FQNEAQ (reference sequence). Trimming at V came to 4 bases and at J to 4 bases, leaving 2 bases not matched to a gene. CDR3 in DNA: TGTGCCAGCAGCTGGGGACTAGCGGGGGTAGAGACCCAGTACTTC. Its translation: CASSWGLAGVETQYF.